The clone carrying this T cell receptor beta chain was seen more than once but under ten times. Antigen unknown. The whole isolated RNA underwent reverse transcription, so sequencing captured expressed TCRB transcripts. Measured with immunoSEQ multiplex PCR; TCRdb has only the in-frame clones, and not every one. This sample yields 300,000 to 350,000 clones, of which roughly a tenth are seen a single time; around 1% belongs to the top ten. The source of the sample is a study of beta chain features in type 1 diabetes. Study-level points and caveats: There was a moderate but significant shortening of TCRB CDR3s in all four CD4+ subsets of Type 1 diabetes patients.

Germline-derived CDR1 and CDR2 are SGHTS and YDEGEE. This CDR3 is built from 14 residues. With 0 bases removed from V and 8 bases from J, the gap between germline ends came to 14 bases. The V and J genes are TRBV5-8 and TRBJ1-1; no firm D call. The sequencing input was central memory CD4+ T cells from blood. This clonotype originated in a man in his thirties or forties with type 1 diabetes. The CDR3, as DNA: TGTGCCAGCAGCTTGGCCGGAGTCTTCGACGAAGCTTTCTTT. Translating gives CASSLAGVFDEAFF. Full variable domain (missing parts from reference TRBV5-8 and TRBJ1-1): EAGVTQSPTHLIKTRGQQATLRCSPISGHTSVYWYQQALGLGLQFLLWYDEGEERNRGNFPPRFSGRQFPNYSSELNVNALELEDSALYLCASSLAGVFDEAFFGQGTRLTVV.